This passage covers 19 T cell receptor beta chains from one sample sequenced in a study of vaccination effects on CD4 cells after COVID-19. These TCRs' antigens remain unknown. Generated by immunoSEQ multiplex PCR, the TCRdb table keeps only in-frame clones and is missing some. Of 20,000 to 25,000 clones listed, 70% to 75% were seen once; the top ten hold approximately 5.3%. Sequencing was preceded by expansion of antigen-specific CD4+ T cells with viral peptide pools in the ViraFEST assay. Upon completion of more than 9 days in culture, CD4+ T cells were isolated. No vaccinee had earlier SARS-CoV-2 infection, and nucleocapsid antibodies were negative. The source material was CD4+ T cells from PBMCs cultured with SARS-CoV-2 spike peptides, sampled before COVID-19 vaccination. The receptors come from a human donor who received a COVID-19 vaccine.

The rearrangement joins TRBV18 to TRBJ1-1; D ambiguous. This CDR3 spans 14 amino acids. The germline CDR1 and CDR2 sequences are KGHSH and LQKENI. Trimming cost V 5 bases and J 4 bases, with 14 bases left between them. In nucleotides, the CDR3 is TGTGCCAGCTCAAGTCTGGGGTTGGGCACTGAAGCTTTCTTT. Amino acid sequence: CASSSLGLGTEAFF.

CDR3 region: CASSLGQTADNQPQHF. DNA for the CDR3: TGTGCCAGCAGCTTAGGACAGACAGCGGACAATCAGCCCCAGCATTTT. This rearrangement joins TRBV7-9 to TRBJ1-5, with D perhaps matching TRBD1 (5 bases). Germline V gives CDR1 SEHNR, CDR2 FQNEAQ (reference sequence). V lost 1 base, J lost 3 bases, and 13 bases lay in between. The CDR3 loop spans 16 amino acids.

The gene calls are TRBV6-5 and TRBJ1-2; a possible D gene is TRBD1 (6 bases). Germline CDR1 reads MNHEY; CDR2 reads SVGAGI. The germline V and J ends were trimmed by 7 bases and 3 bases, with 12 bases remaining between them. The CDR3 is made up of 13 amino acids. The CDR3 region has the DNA TGTGCCAGCACTTCAGGGGTCGACTATGGCTACACCTTC. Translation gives CASTSGVDYGYTF.

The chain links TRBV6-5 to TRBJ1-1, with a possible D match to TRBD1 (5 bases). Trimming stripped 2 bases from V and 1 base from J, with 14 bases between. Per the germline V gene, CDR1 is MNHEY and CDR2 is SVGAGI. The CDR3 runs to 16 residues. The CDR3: CASSYRSGRGNTEAFF. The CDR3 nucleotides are TGTGCCAGCAGTTACCGATCGGGGCGGGGGAACACTGAAGCTTTCTTT.

CDR3 DNA sequence: TGTGCCAGCAGCCGGTTAAGCGGGAGGAGATACGAGCAGTACTTC. This gives the protein CASSRLSGRRYEQYF. V and J are TRBV7-2 and TRBJ2-7, with TRBD2 identical over 9 bases. With V trimmed by 5 bases and J by 4 bases, 9 bases remained unmatched. CDR1 and CDR2 from the germline V gene are SGHTA and FQGNSA. This CDR3 contains 15 residues.

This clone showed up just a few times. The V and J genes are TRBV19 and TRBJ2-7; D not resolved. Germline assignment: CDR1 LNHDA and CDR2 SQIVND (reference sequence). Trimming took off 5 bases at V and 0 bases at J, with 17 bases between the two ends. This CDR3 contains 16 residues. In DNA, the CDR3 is TGTGCCAGTAGTCTCCGGACCAGAGGTAGCTCCTACGAGCAGTACTTC. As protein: CASSLRTRGSSYEQYF.

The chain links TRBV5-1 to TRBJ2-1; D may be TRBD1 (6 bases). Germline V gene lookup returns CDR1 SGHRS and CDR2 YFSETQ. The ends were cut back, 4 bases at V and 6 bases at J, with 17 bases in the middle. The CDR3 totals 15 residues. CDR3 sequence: CASSVARTAPNEQFF. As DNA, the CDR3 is TGCGCCAGCAGCGTAGCCAGGACAGCCCCCAATGAGCAGTTCTTC.

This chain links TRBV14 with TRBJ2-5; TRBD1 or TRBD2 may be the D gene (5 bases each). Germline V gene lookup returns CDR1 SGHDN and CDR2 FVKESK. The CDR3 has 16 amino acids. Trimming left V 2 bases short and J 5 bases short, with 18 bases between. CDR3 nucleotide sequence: TGTGCCAGCAGCCAACCCGGGACGGTTTTCACCGAGACCCAGTACTTC. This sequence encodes CASSQPGTVFTETQYF.

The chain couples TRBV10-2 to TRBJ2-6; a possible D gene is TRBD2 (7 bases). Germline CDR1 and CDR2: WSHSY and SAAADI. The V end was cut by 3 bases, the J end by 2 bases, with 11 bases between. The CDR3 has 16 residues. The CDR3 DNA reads TGCGCCAGCAGTGAAAGGGGGGGGGCTGGGGCCAACGTCCTGACTTTC. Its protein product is CASSERGGAGANVLTF.

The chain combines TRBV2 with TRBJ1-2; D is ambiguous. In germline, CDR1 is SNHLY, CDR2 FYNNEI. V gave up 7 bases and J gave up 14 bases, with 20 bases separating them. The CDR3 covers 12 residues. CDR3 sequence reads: CASIRETRVETF. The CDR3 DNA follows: TGTGCCAGCATTAGAGAGACCCGAGTAGAGACCTTC.

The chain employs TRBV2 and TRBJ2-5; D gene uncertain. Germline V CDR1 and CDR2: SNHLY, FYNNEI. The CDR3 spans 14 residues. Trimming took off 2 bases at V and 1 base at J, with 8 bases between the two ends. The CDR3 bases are TGTGCCAGCAGTGAAAGGCGTACCCAAGAGACCCAGTACTTC. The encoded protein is CASSERRTQETQYF.

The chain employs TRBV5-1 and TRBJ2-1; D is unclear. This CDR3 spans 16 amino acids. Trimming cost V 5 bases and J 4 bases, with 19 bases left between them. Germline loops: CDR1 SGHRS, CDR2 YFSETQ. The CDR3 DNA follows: TGCGCCAGCAGTTCCCGGACCGTTGGGAATTACAATGAGCAGTTCTTC. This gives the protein CASSSRTVGNYNEQFF.

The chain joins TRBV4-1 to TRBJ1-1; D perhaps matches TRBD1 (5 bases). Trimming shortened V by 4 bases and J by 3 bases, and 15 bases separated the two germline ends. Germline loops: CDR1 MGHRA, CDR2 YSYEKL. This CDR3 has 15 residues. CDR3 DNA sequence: TGCGCCAGCAGCCCCACCCCGGGCAGGGACACTGAAGCTTTCTTT. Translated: CASSPTPGRDTEAFF.

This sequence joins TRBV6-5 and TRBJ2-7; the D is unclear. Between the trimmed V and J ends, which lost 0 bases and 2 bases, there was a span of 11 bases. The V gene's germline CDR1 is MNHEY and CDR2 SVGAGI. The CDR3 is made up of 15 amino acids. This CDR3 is CASSYSDRMTYEQYF. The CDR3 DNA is TGTGCCAGCAGTTACTCCGACCGTATGACCTACGAGCAGTACTTC.

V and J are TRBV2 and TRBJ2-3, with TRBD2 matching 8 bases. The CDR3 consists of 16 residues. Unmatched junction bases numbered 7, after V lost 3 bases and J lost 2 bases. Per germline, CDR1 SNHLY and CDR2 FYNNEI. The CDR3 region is CASSEIAGGTTDTQYF. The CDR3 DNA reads TGTGCCAGCAGTGAGATCGCGGGGGGTACCACAGATACGCAGTATTTT.

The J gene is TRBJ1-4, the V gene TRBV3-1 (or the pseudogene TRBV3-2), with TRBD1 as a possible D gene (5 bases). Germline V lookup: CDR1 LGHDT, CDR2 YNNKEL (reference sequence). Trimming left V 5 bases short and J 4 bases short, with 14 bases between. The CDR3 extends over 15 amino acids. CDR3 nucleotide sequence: TGTGCCAGCAGCGACCCCGGGACCTTTAATGAAAAACTGTTTTTT. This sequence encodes CASSDPGTFNEKLFF.

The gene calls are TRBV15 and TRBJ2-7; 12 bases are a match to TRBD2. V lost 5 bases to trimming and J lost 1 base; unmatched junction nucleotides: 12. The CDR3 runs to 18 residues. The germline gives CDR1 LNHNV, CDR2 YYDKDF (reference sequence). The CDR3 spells CATSSSTPGTSGSYEQYF. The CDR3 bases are TGTGCCACCAGCTCTTCCACCCCCGGGACTAGCGGGTCCTACGAGCAGTACTTC.

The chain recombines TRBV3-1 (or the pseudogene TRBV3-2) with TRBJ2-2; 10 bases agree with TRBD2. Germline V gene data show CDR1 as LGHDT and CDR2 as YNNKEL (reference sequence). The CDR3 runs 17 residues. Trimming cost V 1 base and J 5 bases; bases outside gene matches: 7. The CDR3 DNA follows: TGTGCCAGCAGCCAAGTTAGCGGGAGGTCGGGAACCGGGGAGCTGTTTTTT. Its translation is CASSQVSGRSGTGELFF.

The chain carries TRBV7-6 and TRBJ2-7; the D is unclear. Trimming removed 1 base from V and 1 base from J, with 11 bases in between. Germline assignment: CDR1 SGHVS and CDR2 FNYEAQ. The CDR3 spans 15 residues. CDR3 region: CASSLDSSASYEQYF. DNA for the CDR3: TGTGCCAGCAGCTTAGACTCTAGTGCGTCCTACGAGCAGTACTTC.